A single sample gave rise to the 23 T cell receptor beta chains below, sequenced in a study of response to subunit inactivated influenza vaccine. Each CDR3 protein is one row after TCRdb ran MiXCR on the RT-PCR reads. The table lists roughly 790,000 distinct CDR3 sequences, less than 25% of them singletons. Source: PBMCs from blood, taken more than 4 days after vaccination. These receptors all come from a man between 50 and 59 years old who received an inactivated influenza vaccine.

The gene calls are TRBV15 and TRBJ2-3; TRBD1 agrees at 9 bases. V lost 7 bases and J lost 2; bases outside the gene matches: 16. Germline V gives CDR1 LNHNV, CDR2 YYDKDF (reference sequence). This CDR3 comprises 18 residues. DNA for the CDR3: TGTGCCACCACCTCACCGGGACAGGGCTCCATTGTCACAGATACGCAGTATTTT. Residues: CATTSPGQGSIVTDTQYF.

This clonotype was recorded at least ten times. The chain employs TRBV6-5 and TRBJ2-7; TRBD1 matches 7 bases. The CDR3 has 15 amino acids. Unmatched junction bases numbered 9, after V lost 2 bases and J lost 5 bases. CDR1 is MNHEY and CDR2 is SVGAGI in the germline V gene. CDR3 in amino acids: CASSYTRQGGDEQYF. The CDR3 DNA follows: TGTGCCAGCAGTTACACCCGACAGGGTGGCGACGAGCAGTACTTC.

The V call is TRBV24-1, the J call TRBJ2-2; the D gene is possibly TRBD1 (6 bases). The CDR3 has 15 amino acids. Germline V gene sequence: CDR1 KGHDR, CDR2 SFDVKD. The V gene lost 10 bases and the J gene lost 2 bases, with 16 bases spanning the gap. This CDR3 reads CATKDGTTNTGELFF. The CDR3 nucleotides are TGTGCCACAAAGGACGGGACAACCAACACCGGGGAGCTGTTTTTT.

The chain joins TRBV24-1 to TRBJ2-4; TRBD1 might be the D (6 bases). This CDR3 comprises 14 residues. Germline V gene sequence: CDR1 KGHDR, CDR2 SFDVKD. Trimming shortened V by 4 bases and J by 8 bases, and 14 bases separated the two germline ends. CDR3: CATSDPTGSDIQYF. The CDR3, as DNA: TGTGCCACCAGTGACCCTACAGGGAGCGACATTCAGTACTTC.

The V and J genes are TRBV24-1 and TRBJ2-3; TRBD2 is a possible D gene (5 bases). The CDR3 length is 14 residues. Germline lookup yields CDR1 KGHDR and CDR2 SFDVKD. V lost 6 bases and J 0 bases, leaving 9 bases between the germline ends. The CDR3 reads CATSTGISTDTQYF. CDR3 DNA: TGTGCCACCAGTACGGGAATAAGCACAGATACGCAGTATTTT.

This clonotype was observed a few times. The chain has TRBV11-3 and TRBJ2-1; 9 bases are shared with TRBD2. Germline-derived CDR1 and CDR2 are SGHNT and YENEEA. There are 15 residues in the CDR3. V shed 5 bases, J shed 6 bases, and the junction held 8 bases outside the gene matches. CDR3 nucleotides: TGTGCCAGCAGCGGTGGCGGGAGGGCGGGCAATGAGCAGTTCTTC. Its protein product is CASSGGGRAGNEQFF.

Only a few counts were recorded for this clonotype. The V call is TRBV2, the J call TRBJ2-7; tentatively, D is TRBD1 or TRBD2 (5 bases each). The CDR3 length is 14 residues. V shed 3 bases and J shed 1 base, with 10 bases lying between them. Germline-derived CDR1 and CDR2 are SNHLY and FYNNEI. The CDR3 sequence is CASSELGRSYEQYF. The CDR3 DNA sequence: TGTGCCAGCAGTGAGTTGGGACGTTCCTACGAGCAGTACTTC.

This clonotype was counted a few times. The chain recombines TRBV19 with TRBJ1-4; no reliable D call. The CDR3 has 15 amino acids. Germline assignment: CDR1 LNHDA and CDR2 SQIVND (reference sequence). V lost 7 bases to trimming and J lost 0 bases, with 12 bases between them. CDR3 loop: CASKGGFATNEKLFF. CDR3 DNA sequence: TGTGCCAGTAAAGGCGGATTTGCAACTAATGAAAAACTGTTTTTT.

Ten or more counts support this clonotype. The V and J genes are TRBV6-2 or TRBV6-3 and TRBJ1-1; unclear D gene. The CDR3 runs 16 residues. The germline V gene encodes CDR1 MNHEY and CDR2 SVGEGT. V lost 2 bases and J lost 3, with 16 bases in between. CDR3 residues: CASSYRLTVRDTEAFF. CDR3 nucleotide sequence: TGTGCCAGCAGTTACCGCCTGACTGTCCGTGACACTGAAGCTTTCTTT.

CDR3 amino acids: CASSGDPGSTGELFF. Written as DNA, the CDR3 is TGTGCCAGCAGCGGGGATCCAGGGAGTACCGGGGAGCTGTTTTTT. V and J are TRBV9 and TRBJ2-2; tentatively, D is TRBD1 or TRBD2 (5 bases each). V was shortened by 3 bases and J by 5 bases, with 14 bases between the two germline ends. CDR1 SGDLS and CDR2 YYNGEE come from the germline V gene. This CDR3 region has 15 residues.

This clonotype showed up just once. V usage is TRBV5-1 and J usage is TRBJ2-3, with D hard to call. Looked up from germline, CDR1 is SGHRS and CDR2 is YFSETQ. CDR3 length equals 15 residues. V was clipped by 1 base and J by 1 base, with 10 bases between them. This chain's CDR3 is CASSLSSDRTDTQYF. The DNA of the CDR3 is TGCGCCAGCAGCTTGTCCTCCGACCGCACAGATACGCAGTATTTT.

The chain links TRBV11-2 to TRBJ2-2; D call uncertain. Germline CDR1 is SGHAT and CDR2 is FQNNGV. The germline V and J ends were trimmed by 3 bases and 0 bases, with 8 bases remaining between them. The CDR3 consists of 15 residues. The CDR3 region is CASSFDGSNTGELFF. CDR3 DNA sequence: TGTGCCAGCAGCTTTGACGGGTCGAACACCGGGGAGCTGTTTTTT.

The chain uses TRBV7-2 and TRBJ2-5, with D perhaps TRBD1 (5 bases). This CDR3 has 14 amino acids. Per the germline V gene, CDR1 is SGHTA and CDR2 is FQGNSA. The V end lost 5 bases, the J end lost 2 bases, and 12 bases lay between the germline ends. CDR3 in amino acids: CASSPMRTQETQYF. The CDR3 nucleotides are TGTGCCAGCAGCCCGATGAGGACACAAGAGACCCAGTACTTC.

This clonotype has ten or more counts. For the CDR3, the DNA is TGTGCCAGCAGCTTCGGACTAGCGGGGGGCACAGATACGCAGTATTTT. Translated, it gives CASSFGLAGGTDTQYF. V usage is TRBV7-2 and J usage is TRBJ2-3, with TRBD2 matching 13 bases. Germline V lookup: CDR1 SGHTA, CDR2 FQGNSA. The CDR3 is made up of 16 amino acids. The trim removed 3 bases at V and 1 base at J, leaving 1 base unmatched. The full variable domain, completed using reference TRBV7-2 and TRBJ2-3, is GAGVSQSPSNKVTEKGKDVELRCDPISGHTALYWYRQSLGQGLEFLIYFQGNSAPDKSGLPSDRFSAERTGGSVSTLTIQRTQQEDSAVYLCASSFGLAGGTDTQYFGPGTRLTVL.

This clonotype was counted a few times. The V gene is TRBV5-7, the J gene TRBJ2-2; possible D gene TRBD2, 5 bases. TRBV5-7 is an ORF, and what it does is uncertain. This CDR3 has 16 residues. Trimming took off 0 bases at V and 4 bases at J, with 13 bases between the two ends. CDR3 residues: CASSLARTSSTGELFF. CDR3 in DNA: TGTGCCAGCAGCTTGGCACGGACTTCATCCACCGGGGAGCTGTTTTTT.

This clonotype was detected a few times. This rearrangement joins TRBV7-2 to TRBJ1-4; D gene ambiguous. Per the germline V gene, CDR1 is SGHTA and CDR2 is FQGNSA. CDR3 length equals 12 residues. V lost 5 bases to trimming and J lost 3 bases, with 4 bases between them. The CDR3 DNA is TGTGCCAGCAGCCGACCTAATGAAAAACTGTTTTTT. Protein product: CASSRPNEKLFF.

The chain links TRBV7-3 to TRBJ2-2; 7 nucleotides line up with TRBD2. Germline CDR1 is SGHTA and CDR2 is FQGTGA. Trimming at V came to 8 bases and at J to 5 bases, leaving 2 bases not matched to a gene. The CDR3 is 12 amino acids. CDR3 nucleotide sequence: TGTGCCAGCGGACTAGAAACCGGGGAGCTGTTTTTT. As protein: CASGLETGELFF.

This clonotype has more than one count but fewer than ten. V is TRBV15 and J is TRBJ1-5, with D perhaps matching TRBD1 (5 bases). This CDR3 has 15 amino acids. V lost 1 base and J lost 2, with 9 bases in between. Germline lookup yields CDR1 LNHNV and CDR2 YYDKDF (reference sequence). In nucleotides, the CDR3 is TGTGCCACCAGCAGAGGGGGAGGGGGCAATCAGCCCCAGCATTTT. Translated: CATSRGGGGNQPQHF. Combining the CDR3 with reference TRBV15 and TRBJ1-5 gives the whole variable domain DAMVIQNPRYQVTQFGKPVTLSCSQTLNHNVMYWYQQKSSQAPKLLFHYYDKDFNNEADTPDNFQSRRPNTSFCFLDIRSPGLGDTAMYLCATSRGGGGNQPQHFGDGTRLSIL.

As regards this clonotype: The junction departs from germline at one end; a sequencing error may be responsible. The J gene is TRBJ2-7, the V gene TRBV12-3 or TRBV12-4; D remains ambiguous. CDR3 size: 12 residues. CDR3 in DNA: TGTGCCAGCAGTTTAGCGCGAGGCATACCCAACTTC. Protein product: CASSLARGIPNF.

The gene calls are TRBV3-1 and TRBJ2-1, with 12 bases aligning to TRBD1. The V gene end was trimmed by 3 bases and the J gene end by 7 bases; junction bases not matched to a gene: 4. There are 15 residues in the CDR3. From germline, CDR1 is LGHDT and CDR2 YNNKEL (reference sequence). The CDR3 here is CASSQGTGGMNEQFF. Written as DNA, the CDR3 is TGTGCCAGCAGCCAGGGGACAGGGGGCATGAATGAGCAGTTCTTC.

In this sample, this clonotype turned up a few times. The chain combines TRBV20-1 with TRBJ2-5, with 7 bases matching TRBD2. From germline, CDR1 is DFQATT and CDR2 SNEGSKA (reference sequence). The CDR3 runs 12 residues. The CDR3 nucleotides read TGCACCACGAGGCGGGAGCAAGAGACCCAGTACTTC. Translation gives CTTRREQETQYF.

This clonotype was picked up a small number of times. Here the CDR3 DNA reads TGCAGTGCTAGAAGCCTAGCGGGAGTTCTTTCCTACGAGCAGTACTTC. Protein sequence: CSARSLAGVLSYEQYF. The chain is built from TRBV20-1 and TRBJ2-7, with 10 bases aligning to TRBD2. Germline V gives CDR1 DFQATT, CDR2 SNEGSKA (reference sequence). With V trimmed by 2 bases and J by 1 base, 8 bases remained unmatched. The CDR3 is made up of 16 amino acids.

This clonotype has a handful of counts. The chain couples TRBV15 to TRBJ2-7; the D gene is possibly TRBD2 (5 bases). This CDR3 has 14 amino acids. Trimming took off 1 base at V and 1 base at J, with 8 bases between the two ends. In germline, CDR1 is LNHNV, CDR2 YYDKDF (reference sequence). The CDR3 sequence: CATSRGGRSYEQYF. As DNA, the CDR3 is TGTGCCACCAGCAGAGGCGGGCGGTCCTACGAGCAGTACTTC.